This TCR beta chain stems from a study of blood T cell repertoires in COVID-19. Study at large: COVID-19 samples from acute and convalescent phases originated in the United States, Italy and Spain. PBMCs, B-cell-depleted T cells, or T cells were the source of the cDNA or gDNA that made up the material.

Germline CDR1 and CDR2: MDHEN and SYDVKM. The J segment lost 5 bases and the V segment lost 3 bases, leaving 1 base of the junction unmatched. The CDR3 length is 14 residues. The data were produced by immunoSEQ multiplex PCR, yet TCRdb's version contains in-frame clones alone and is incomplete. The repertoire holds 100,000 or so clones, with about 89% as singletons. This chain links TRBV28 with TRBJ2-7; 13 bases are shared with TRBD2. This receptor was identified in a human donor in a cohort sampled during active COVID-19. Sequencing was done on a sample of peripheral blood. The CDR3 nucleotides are TGTGCCAGCAGTTTCGGACTAGCGGGAGACGAGCAGTACTTC. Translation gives CASSFGLAGDEQYF.